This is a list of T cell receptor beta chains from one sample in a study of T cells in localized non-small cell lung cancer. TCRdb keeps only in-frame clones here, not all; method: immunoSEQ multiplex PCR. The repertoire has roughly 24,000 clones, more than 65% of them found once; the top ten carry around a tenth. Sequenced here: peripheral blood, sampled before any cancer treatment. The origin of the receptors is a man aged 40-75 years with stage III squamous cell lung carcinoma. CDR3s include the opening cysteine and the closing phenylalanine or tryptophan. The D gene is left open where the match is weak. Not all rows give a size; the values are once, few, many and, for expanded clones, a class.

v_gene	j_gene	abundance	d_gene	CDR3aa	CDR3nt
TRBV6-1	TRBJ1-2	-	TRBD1	CASSEGRGHGYGYTF	TGTGCCAGCAGTGAAGGAAGGGGGCATGGCTATGGCTACACCTTC
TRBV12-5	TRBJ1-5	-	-	CASGPDTGQPQHF	TGTGCTAGTGGACCAGATACAGGACAGCCCCAGCATTTT
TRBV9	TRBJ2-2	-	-	CASSVPASASTGELFF	TGTGCCAGCAGCGTGCCCGCCTCGGCCTCCACCGGGGAGCTGTTTTTT
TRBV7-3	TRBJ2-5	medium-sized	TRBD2	CASSPFPSGGRGETQYF	TGTGCCAGCAGCCCCTTCCCTAGCGGGGGGCGGGGAGAGACCCAGTACTTC
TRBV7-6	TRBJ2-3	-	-	CASSLGNQGGVWTDTQYF	TGTGCCAGCAGCTTAGGGAACCAAGGGGGTGTATGGACAGATACGCAGTATTTT
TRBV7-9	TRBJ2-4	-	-	CASSSTGQLAKNIQYF	TGTGCCAGCAGCTCAACAGGCCAGCTAGCCAAAAACATTCAGTACTTC
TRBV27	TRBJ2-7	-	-	CASSLIEGYEQYF	TGTGCCAGCAGTTTAATTGAGGGTTACGAGCAGTACTTC
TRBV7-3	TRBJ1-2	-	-	CASSAGVGYGYTF	TGTGCCAGCAGTGCCGGGGTTGGCTATGGCTACACCTTC
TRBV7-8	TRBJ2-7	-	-	CASSDGGGPYEQYF	TGTGCCAGCAGCGACGGGGGCGGGCCCTACGAGCAGTACTTC
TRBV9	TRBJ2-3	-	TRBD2	CASSTTSGLLDTQYF	TGTGCCAGCAGCACGACTAGCGGGCTCCTAGATACGCAGTATTTT
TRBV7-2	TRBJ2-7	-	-	CASSLVPNPNSYEQYF	TGTGCCAGCAGCTTAGTGCCTAATCCAAACTCCTACGAGCAGTACTTC
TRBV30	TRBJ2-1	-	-	CAWSGRTRSSYNEQFF	TGTGCCTGGAGTGGGAGGACAAGGAGCTCCTACAATGAGCAGTTCTTC
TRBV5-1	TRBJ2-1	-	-	CASSFGENEQFF	TGCGCCAGCAGCTTTGGCGAGAATGAGCAGTTCTTC
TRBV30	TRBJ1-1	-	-	CAWRSILGTEAFF	TGTGCCTGGAGGTCTATCCTAGGCACTGAAGCTTTCTTT
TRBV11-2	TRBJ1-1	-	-	CASSLQGWRPEAFF	TGTGCCAGCAGCTTACAGGGGTGGAGGCCTGAAGCTTTCTTT
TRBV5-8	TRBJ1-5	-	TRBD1	CASSLVGQIYSNQPQHF	TGTGCCAGCAGCTTGGTGGGACAGATTTATAGCAATCAGCCCCAGCATTTT
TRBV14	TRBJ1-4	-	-	CASSQGLPTEKLFF	TGTGCCAGCAGCCAGGGGCTACCCACCGAAAAACTGTTTTTT
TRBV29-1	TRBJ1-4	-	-	CCAGGQGYGKLFF	TGCTGCGCTGGCGGGCAGGGGTACGGAAAACTGTTTTTT
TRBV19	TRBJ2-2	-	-	CASSISRVSYGNTGELFF	TGTGCCAGTAGTATAAGCCGGGTCAGCTACGGGAACACCGGGGAGCTGTTTTTT
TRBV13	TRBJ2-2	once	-	CASSGGQGLNTGELFF	TGTGCCAGCAGCGGAGGGCAGGGTCTGAACACCGGGGAGCTGTTTTTT
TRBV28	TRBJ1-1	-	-	CASSHPPESRAWTEAFF	TGTGCCAGCAGCCATCCCCCGGAGAGCAGGGCTTGGACTGAAGCTTTCTTT
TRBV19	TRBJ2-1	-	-	CASSSDRGLSNEQFF	TGTGCCAGTAGTTCCGACAGAGGCCTTTCCAATGAGCAGTTCTTC
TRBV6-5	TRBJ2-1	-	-	CASSGDRNSYNEQFF	TGTGCCAGCAGTGGCGATCGTAACTCCTACAATGAGCAGTTCTTC
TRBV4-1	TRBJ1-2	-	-	CASSQDWGASRGYTF	TGCGCCAGCAGCCAAGATTGGGGGGCTAGTCGTGGCTACACCTTC
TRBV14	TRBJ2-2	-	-	CASSLSEVWGPGELFF	TGTGCCAGCAGCCTAAGTGAGGTGTGGGGGCCCGGGGAGCTGTTTTTT
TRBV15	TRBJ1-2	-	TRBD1	CATSGRQGLANYGYTF	TGTGCCACCAGCGGAAGACAGGGCTTAGCTAACTATGGCTACACCTTC
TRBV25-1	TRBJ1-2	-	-	CASTPPAGGYTF	TGTGCCAGCACCCCCCCTGCGGGGGGCTACACCTTC
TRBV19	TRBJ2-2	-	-	CATRLQGVGTGELFF	TGTGCCACCAGGTTGCAGGGAGTGGGCACCGGGGAGCTGTTTTTT
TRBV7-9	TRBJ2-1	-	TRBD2	CASSLMASGAGKQFF	TGTGCCAGCAGCTTAATGGCTAGCGGGGCGGGTAAGCAGTTCTTC
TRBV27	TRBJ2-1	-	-	CASSLLGAHEQFF	TGTGCCAGCAGTTTATTAGGGGCCCATGAGCAGTTCTTC
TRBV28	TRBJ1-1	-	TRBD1	CASSPLGQEFTEAFF	TGTGCCAGCAGCCCCCTCGGACAGGAATTCACTGAAGCTTTCTTT